These 23 T cell receptor beta chains originate from one sample sequenced in a study of blood T cell repertoires in COVID-19. Produced via immunoSEQ multiplex PCR; TCRdb's table is partial and in-frame only. Altogether 200,000 to 250,000 clones are present, around 83% being singletons, with the ten largest covering 7.4%. Sequencing was carried out using peripheral blood. The receptors originated from a woman in her fifties or sixties with acute or convalescent COVID-19.

This rearrangement joins TRBV5-1 to TRBJ2-7, with 9 positions matching TRBD1. The CDR3 has 14 residues. Germline V lookup: CDR1 SGHRS, CDR2 YFSETQ. V lost 5 bases to trimming and J lost 2 bases; unmatched junction nucleotides: 5. The DNA for the CDR3 is TGCGCCAGCAGTTTCGGACAGGGGACCTACGAGCAGTACTTC. It yields the protein CASSFGQGTYEQYF.

The V and J genes are TRBV15 and TRBJ1-1, with 7 bases lining up with TRBD1. Per germline, CDR1 LNHNV and CDR2 YYDKDF (reference sequence). This CDR3 spans 16 amino acids. The junction had 13 bases not matched to a gene; V was cut back by 5 bases and J by 4 bases. The CDR3 region is CATSPRLQGVGTEAFF. In DNA form, the CDR3 reads TGTGCCACCAGCCCCCGACTCCAGGGGGTGGGCACTGAAGCTTTCTTT.

This clone was counted between two and nine times. This chain joins TRBV7-2 and TRBJ1-2; D might be TRBD1 (5 bases). Germline CDR1 and CDR2: SGHTA and FQGNSA. The CDR3 extends over 12 amino acids. V was cut by 4 bases and J by 4 bases, with 7 bases left in between. Here the CDR3 DNA reads TGTGCCAGCAGCTCGACAGCCTATGGCTACACCTTC. Translating it yields CASSSTAYGYTF.

The gene calls are TRBV25-1 and TRBJ2-3; the D is unclear. The CDR3 sequence is 14 residues long. Trimming cost V 6 bases and J 4 bases, with 14 bases left between them. Germline CDR1 MGHDK, CDR2 SYGVNS. The CDR3 loop is CASRKGSTADTQYF. The DNA of the CDR3 is TGTGCCAGCAGAAAAGGAAGTACAGCAGATACGCAGTATTTT.

This clone was counted a single time. J is TRBJ1-5 and V is TRBV4-3, with D perhaps matching TRBD1 (6 bases). The V end was cut by 1 base, the J end by 5 bases, with 12 bases between. From germline, CDR1 is LGHNA and CDR2 YSLEER. There are 15 residues in the CDR3. CDR3 amino acids: CASSQGGGGDQPQHF. The CDR3 DNA is TGCGCCAGCAGCCAAGGAGGGGGTGGGGATCAGCCCCAGCATTTT.

V usage is TRBV1 and J usage is TRBJ1-4; the table gives TRBD1 as D, unverified against the DNA. TRBV1 is a pseudogene segment. The CDR3 sequence is 21 residues long. The CDR3 protein is CTSSHPKGRTGGINFEEKLFF. The CDR3 DNA is TGCACCAGCAGCCACCCAAAAGGTCGGACAGGGGGCATTAATTTTGAGGAAAAACTGTTTTTT.

The gene calls are TRBV6-2 or TRBV6-3 and TRBJ1-5, with a tentative D call TRBD1 (6 bases). V shed 2 bases and J shed 3 bases, with 11 bases lying between them. The CDR3 consists of 15 residues. Germline CDR1 MNHEY, CDR2 SVGEGT. The CDR3 is CASSYQGLNNQPQHF. CDR3 nucleotides: TGTGCCAGCAGTTACCAGGGGCTGAACAATCAGCCCCAGCATTTT.

The rearrangement links TRBV18 to TRBJ1-3, with a possible D match to TRBD1 (5 bases). Germline V gives CDR1 KGHSH, CDR2 LQKENI. The CDR3 spans 17 residues. V was cut by 0 bases and J by 0 bases, with 12 bases left in between. CDR3 DNA sequence: TGTGCCAGCTCACCACCCGGTGCGCAGGGCTCTGGAAACACCATATATTTT. This encodes CASSPPGAQGSGNTIYF.

This sequence joins TRBV21-1 and TRBJ2-2; TRBD2, the D gene given by the table, was not confirmed from the DNA. TRBV21-1 constitutes a pseudogene. The CDR3 loop spans 19 amino acids. This CDR3 is CASSKRLAGGLRDTGELFF. DNA for the CDR3: TGTGCCAGCAGCAAACGACTAGCGGGAGGACTAAGGGACACCGGGGAGCTGTTTTTT.

The rearrangement uses TRBV4-1 and TRBJ2-3; 11 bases map to TRBD2. V was clipped by 3 bases and J by 3 bases; unmatched bases: 5. The CDR3 is made up of 16 amino acids. CDR1 is MGHRA, CDR2 YSYEKL, per germline. The CDR3: CASSHTTSGVTDTQYF. Written as DNA, the CDR3 is TGCGCCAGCAGCCACACGACTAGCGGGGTTACAGATACGCAGTATTTT.

V and J are TRBV28 and TRBJ2-3; 8 nucleotides match TRBD1. The CDR3 sequence is 14 residues long. Germline V gene data show CDR1 as MDHEN and CDR2 as SYDVKM. Unmatched junction bases numbered 6, after V lost 6 bases and J lost 4 bases. The CDR3 nucleotides are TGTGCCAGCAGCGGTGGGACAGGCGCAGATACGCAGTATTTT. Encoded protein: CASSGGTGADTQYF.

This chain links TRBV21-1 with TRBJ2-4; TRBD1 is taken as the D call from the table, unchecked against the DNA. TRBV21-1 is a listed pseudogene. The CDR3 has 15 amino acids. In DNA, the CDR3 is TGTGCCAGCAGCAAAGGGCCCCAGGGAAAAAACATTCAGTACTTC. As protein: CASSKGPQGKNIQYF.

V is TRBV7-9 and J is TRBJ2-3; D is unresolved. The germline gives CDR1 SEHNR, CDR2 FQNEAQ (reference sequence). The CDR3 extends over 14 amino acids. Trimming shortened V by 0 bases and J by 2 bases, and 6 bases separated the two germline ends. CDR3 in DNA: TGTGCCAGCAGCTTAGCAACAGACACAGATACGCAGTATTTT. It is translated as CASSLATDTDTQYF. Together with reference TRBV7-9 and TRBJ2-3, the CDR3 gives the full variable domain: DTGVSQNPRHKITKRGQNVTFRCDPISEHNRLYWYRQTLGQGPEFLTYFQNEAQLEKSRLLSDRFSAERPKGSFSTLEIQRTEQGDSAMYLCASSLATDTDTQYFGPGTRLTVL.

The chain joins TRBV6-1 to TRBJ2-7, with no clear D. Germline lookup yields CDR1 MNHNS and CDR2 SASEGT. There are 11 residues in the CDR3. V lost 2 bases to trimming and J lost 5 bases, with 4 bases between them. The CDR3 protein is CASSEQDEQYF. CDR3 nucleotide sequence: TGTGCCAGCAGTGAACAGGACGAGCAGTACTTC.

This chain joins TRBV7-8 and TRBJ2-2, with 7 bases that match TRBD2. This CDR3 comprises 15 residues. V lost 0 bases and J lost 6; bases outside the gene matches: 4. Germline V CDR1 and CDR2: SGHVS, FQNEAQ. The CDR3 coding sequence is TGTGCCAGCAGCTTAGCGGGGGGGACCTCCGGGGAGCTGTTTTTT. Translation: CASSLAGGTSGELFF.

The chain carries TRBV4-3 and TRBJ2-1; TRBD2 matches 10 bases. The CDR3 runs 18 residues. CDR1 is LGHNA and CDR2 is YSLEER in the germline V gene. V trimming: 0 bases; J trimming: 10 bases; junction bases outside the gene matches: 15. CDR3 sequence reads: CASSQDLSGGSFALEQFF. In DNA, the CDR3 is TGCGCCAGCAGCCAAGATCTTAGCGGGGGGTCGTTTGCGTTAGAGCAGTTCTTC.

The chain has TRBV5-1 and TRBJ1-1; 7 bases are a match to TRBD1. Losses at the gene ends were 0 bases for V and 1 base for J; bases not matched to a gene: 6. The CDR3 spans 16 residues. Germline CDR1 reads SGHRS; CDR2 reads YFSETQ. CDR3 in DNA: TGCGCCAGCAGCTTGGAACCCGACAGGGCGAACACTGAAGCTTTCTTT. Protein: CASSLEPDRANTEAFF.

The chain joins TRBV7-2 to TRBJ2-7, with 9 positions matching TRBD1. Germline trimming cut 7 bases from V and 5 bases from J; bases unmatched to any gene: 6. This CDR3 is built from 13 residues. The V gene's germline CDR1 is SGHTA and CDR2 FQGNSA. Written as DNA, the CDR3 is TGTGCCAGCACCTGGACAGGGGACCACGAGCAGTACTTC. It encodes CASTWTGDHEQYF.

The chain recombines TRBV5-1 with TRBJ2-1; TRBD2 aligns across 16 bases. Per germline, CDR1 SGHRS and CDR2 YFSETQ. This CDR3 is 18 amino acids long. After removal of 4 bases from V and 6 bases from J, the junction contained 10 bases not matched to a gene. CDR3 DNA sequence: TGCGCCAGCAGCCTTCGCTCCGGGACTAGCGGGAGGGGCAATGAGCAGTTCTTC. Translated, it gives CASSLRSGTSGRGNEQFF.

CDR3 nucleotides: TGTGCCAGCTCACCACCGGGGACAGGGAAAGAGACCCAGTACTTC. Protein sequence: CASSPPGTGKETQYF. This chain uses TRBV18 with TRBJ2-5, with 9 bases identical to TRBD1. Losses at the gene ends were 0 bases for V and 3 bases for J; bases not matched to a gene: 2. In germline, CDR1 is KGHSH, CDR2 LQKENI. The CDR3 runs to 15 residues.

The chain combines TRBV9 with TRBJ2-7; TRBD1 aligns across 7 bases. Germline trimming cut 0 bases from V and 2 bases from J; bases unmatched to any gene: 2. Germline values: CDR1 SGDLS, CDR2 YYNGEE. CDR3 length: 14 amino acids. This CDR3 reads CASSVGQGPYEQYF. CDR3 sequence (DNA): TGTGCCAGCAGCGTAGGACAGGGCCCCTACGAGCAGTACTTC.

The V and J genes are TRBV7-2 and TRBJ1-6; TRBD1 matches at 10 bases. Germline V gene lookup returns CDR1 SGHTA and CDR2 FQGNSA. Losses at the gene ends were 6 bases for V and 8 bases for J; bases not matched to a gene: 1. The CDR3 runs to 13 residues. CDR3 nucleotide sequence: TGTGCCAGCAGAGGACAGGGGGATTCACCCCTCCACTTT. It translates to CASRGQGDSPLHF.

The rearrangement joins TRBV6-4 to TRBJ2-7; D possibly corresponds to TRBD2 (6 bases). Germline-derived CDR1 and CDR2 are MRHNA and SNTAGT. V shed 7 bases and J shed 4 bases, with 23 bases lying between them. This CDR3 comprises 16 residues. CDR3 nucleotides: TGTGCCAGCACCAAAGAAACCGGGACTCCAATTTACGAGCAGTACTTC. This codes for CASTKETGTPIYEQYF.